These 18 T cell receptor beta chains originate from one sample sequenced in a study of cytomegalovirus exposure and HLA in healthy donors. The PCR used 60 Vbeta and 13 Jbeta primers. Sequencing used immunoSEQ multiplex PCR; TCRdb keeps in-frame clones, though not all of them. Of tens of thousands of clones detected, 78% appear once; the ten largest clones hold about 1.5%. Sequences were obtained from PBMCs. Receptors were obtained from a female donor in good health and CMV-seronegative.

This chain links TRBV7-2 with TRBJ1-1; D gene uncertain. The CDR3 contains 15 residues. Germline V CDR1 and CDR2: SGHTA, FQGNSA. Between the trimmed V and J ends, which lost 1 base and 5 bases, there was a span of 14 bases. In DNA, the CDR3 is TGTGCCAGCAGCTTAGTGGAAGGAGCCTGGACTGAAGCTTTCTTT. It translates to CASSLVEGAWTEAFF. The full variable domain, its missing parts supplied by reference TRBV7-2 and TRBJ1-1, is GAGVSQSPSNKVTEKGKDVELRCDPISGHTALYWYRQSLGQGLEFLIYFQGNSAPDKSGLPSDRFSAERTGGSVSTLTIQRTQQEDSAVYLCASSLVEGAWTEAFFGQGTRLTVV.

The V and J genes are TRBV19 and TRBJ1-4; D may be TRBD1 (6 bases). V was shortened by 6 bases and J by 8 bases, with 19 bases between the two germline ends. The CDR3 extends over 15 amino acids. Germline V gives CDR1 LNHDA, CDR2 SQIVND (reference sequence). The CDR3 loop reads CASRRKQGFGEKLFF. The CDR3 bases are TGTGCCAGTAGGCGGAAACAGGGTTTTGGGGAAAAACTGTTTTTT.

The chain is built from TRBV2 and TRBJ1-5, with TRBD1 identical over 8 bases. This CDR3 comprises 13 residues. CDR1 is SNHLY, CDR2 FYNNEI, per germline. V lost 6 bases, J lost 7 bases, and 5 bases stayed unmatched. The CDR3 protein is CASRTGEGQPQHF. CDR3 nucleotides: TGTGCCAGCAGGACAGGGGAAGGACAGCCCCAGCATTTT.

The chain combines TRBV30 with TRBJ2-5; D call uncertain. The J call may be wrong; the DNA end is better matched by TRBJ2-7. The CDR3 runs 13 residues. CDR1 is GTSNPN and CDR2 is SVGIG in the germline V gene (reference sequence). CDR3 in amino acids: CAWSVNRPYEQYF. The CDR3, as DNA: TGTGCCTGGAGTGTAAACAGACCCTACGAGCAGTACTTC.

The chain carries TRBV5-5 and TRBJ2-1, with TRBD2 matching 7 bases. V shed 7 bases and J 5 bases; nucleotides not matched to a gene: 15. The CDR3 loop spans 16 amino acids. Germline CDR1 reads SGHKS; CDR2 reads YYEKEE (reference sequence). CDR3 amino acids: CASPAADASGNNEQFF. CDR3 bases: TGTGCCAGCCCCGCTGCCGACGCTAGCGGAAACAATGAGCAGTTCTTC.

The chain uses TRBV6-5 and TRBJ2-7; D is possibly TRBD1 (6 bases). Germline CDR1 and CDR2: MNHEY and SVGAGI. V was trimmed by 5 bases and J by 0 bases, leaving 11 bases between them. The CDR3 loop spans 14 amino acids. CDR3 residues: CASSPGTYSYEQYF. CDR3 nucleotides: TGTGCCAGCAGTCCCGGGACATACTCCTACGAGCAGTACTTC.

This clone was seen only a few times. The chain carries TRBV15 and TRBJ2-3, with 8 positions matching TRBD2. Germline trimming cut 5 bases from V and 5 bases from J; bases unmatched to any gene: 12. This CDR3 is built from 16 residues. The V gene's germline CDR1 is LNHNV and CDR2 YYDKDF (reference sequence). The CDR3 coding sequence is TGTGCCACCAGCCTATTTAGCGGGGACGAGGAAGATACGCAGTATTTT. Protein sequence: CATSLFSGDEEDTQYF. Combining the CDR3 with reference TRBV15 and TRBJ2-3 gives the whole variable domain DAMVIQNPRYQVTQFGKPVTLSCSQTLNHNVMYWYQQKSSQAPKLLFHYYDKDFNNEADTPDNFQSRRPNTSFCFLDIRSPGLGDTAMYLCATSLFSGDEEDTQYFGPGTRLTVL.

The J gene is TRBJ2-1, the V gene TRBV7-9, with 7 bases fitting TRBD1. The CDR3 totals 13 residues. Looked up from germline, CDR1 is SEHNR and CDR2 is FQNEAQ (reference sequence). Unmatched junction bases numbered 3, after V lost 1 base and J lost 9 bases. The CDR3 spells CASSLGGGFEQFF. The CDR3 coding sequence is TGTGCCAGCAGCTTAGGAGGGGGCTTTGAGCAGTTCTTC.

This chain connects TRBV7-2 to TRBJ2-7, with 9 bases that match TRBD2. This CDR3 is built from 15 residues. Germline CDR1 SGHTA, CDR2 FQGNSA. V was pared by 5 bases and J by 1 base, with 6 bases of the junction left unmatched. In nucleotides, the CDR3 is TGTGCCAGCAGCCATCTAGCGGGGACTTCCTACGAGCAGTACTTC. Translated: CASSHLAGTSYEQYF.

V gene TRBV5-4 combines with J gene TRBJ1-2; D might be TRBD1 (6 bases). The CDR3 contains 15 residues. The germline gives CDR1 SGHNT, CDR2 YYREEE (reference sequence). The V and J ends lost 3 bases and 4 bases respectively, with 16 bases between them. CDR3 sequence: CASSSHRELGYGYTF. As DNA, the CDR3 is TGTGCCAGCAGCTCACACAGGGAGCTCGGCTATGGCTACACCTTC. Looking up the rest from reference TRBV5-4 and TRBJ1-2 gives the full variable domain: ETGVTQSPTHLIKTRGQQVTLRCSSQSGHNTVSWYQQALGQGPQFIFQYYREEENGRGNFPPRFSGLQFPNYSSELNVNALELDDSALYLCASSSHRELGYGYTFGSGTRLTVV.

This chain connects TRBV6-1 to TRBJ1-4; D is undetermined. With 7 bases removed from V and 0 bases from J, the gap between germline ends came to 9 bases. Germline-derived CDR1 and CDR2 are MNHNS and SASEGT. CDR3 size: 14 residues. CDR3 amino acids: CASTPTATNEKLFF. In nucleotides, the CDR3 is TGTGCCAGCACCCCAACTGCAACTAATGAAAAACTGTTTTTT.

This chain joins TRBV4-1 and TRBJ2-2; a weak D match, TRBD1 (6 bases). This CDR3 is 17 amino acids long. Germline V lookup: CDR1 MGHRA, CDR2 YSYEKL. V gave up 0 bases and J gave up 5 bases, with 16 bases separating them. CDR3 coding DNA: TGCGCCAGCAGCCAAGATGGGTACCCAGGGGATACCGGGGAGCTGTTTTTT. Its protein is CASSQDGYPGDTGELFF.

This sequence joins TRBV6-5 and TRBJ1-5, with a tentative D call TRBD1 (6 bases). The germline gives CDR1 MNHEY, CDR2 SVGAGI. V lost 0 bases to trimming and J lost 3 bases, with 12 bases between them. CDR3 size: 16 residues. The CDR3 nucleotides read TGTGCCAGCAGTTACTCTGCCAGGGGCGTCAATCAGCCCCAGCATTTT. This translates into CASSYSARGVNQPQHF.

The chain uses TRBV27 and TRBJ2-7, with 8 bases that match TRBD1. Germline V gene lookup returns CDR1 MNHEY and CDR2 SMNVEV (reference sequence). The length of the CDR3 is 14 residues. Trimming took 6 bases from V and 6 from J; bases not matched to a gene: 10. CDR3 bases: TGTGCCAGCAGCCCGTGGGGACAGGCTCGCGAGCAGTACTTC. Its translation is CASSPWGQAREQYF.

The chain has TRBV7-8 and TRBJ2-5; TRBD1 is a possible D gene (6 bases). Germline values: CDR1 SGHVS, CDR2 FQNEAQ. This CDR3 has 13 residues. Trimming cost V 1 base and J 7 bases, with 10 bases left between them. CDR3 sequence reads: CASSLEGGPTQYF. CDR3 bases: TGTGCCAGCAGCTTAGAAGGGGGACCGACCCAGTACTTC. Full variable domain (remainder filled in from reference TRBV7-8 and TRBJ2-5): GAGVSQSPRYKVAKRGQDVALRCDPISGHVSLFWYQQALGQGPEFLTYFQNEAQLDKSGLPSDRFFAERPEGSVSTLKIQRTQQEDSAVYLCASSLEGGPTQYFGPGTRLLVL.

The chain has TRBV4-3 and TRBJ1-2, with a weak D call TRBD1 (6 bases). V shed 1 base and J shed 13 bases, with 19 bases lying between them. CDR3 length: 14 amino acids. Germline V CDR1 and CDR2: LGHNA, YSLEER. CDR3 nucleotide sequence: TGCGCCAGCAGCCAAGGTCCCAGGGACAACCCTCTCACCTTC. This gives the protein CASSQGPRDNPLTF.

The rearrangement uses TRBV27 and TRBJ2-7; 9 bases match TRBD1. Trimming cost V 5 bases and J 2 bases; bases outside gene matches: 7. The CDR3 has 15 residues. The germline CDR1 and CDR2 sequences are MNHEY and SMNVEV (reference sequence). The CDR3 DNA reads TGTGCCAGCAGTCTCGGGACAGGGCTTACCTACGAGCAGTACTTC. Protein: CASSLGTGLTYEQYF.

The chain is built from TRBV2 and TRBJ2-1; 7 bases are shared with TRBD1. Germline assignment: CDR1 SNHLY and CDR2 FYNNEI. CDR3 length: 13 residues. The V gene end was trimmed by 6 bases and the J gene end by 10 bases; junction bases not matched to a gene: 9. CDR3 residues: CASRTKQGSEQFF. In nucleotides, the CDR3 is TGTGCCAGCAGGACAAAACAGGGGAGCGAGCAGTTCTTC.